A selection of T cell receptor beta chains follows, all from one sample in a study of blood T cell repertoires in COVID-19. The table came from immunoSEQ multiplex PCR; TCRdb's copy has only in-frame clones and leaves some out. The profile covers fewer than 150,000 clones, with about 86% appearing a single time and around 16% taken by the ten largest. The material sequenced was peripheral blood. The receptor source for this set is a woman aged 50 to 65 who had recovered from COVID-19. Both conserved end residues are trimmed from each CDR3. Each record gives: V gene, J gene, D gene, CDR3 protein. The D gene is left open where the match is weak.

V: TRBV19
J: TRBJ1-2
D: .
CDR3: ASTPDRVLYYGYT

V: TRBV9
J: TRBJ1-2
D: .
CDR3: ASSWGAYGYT

V: TRBV18
J: TRBJ1-6
D: .
CDR3: ASSPLGGSDSPLH

V: TRBV7-9
J: TRBJ1-5
D: .
CDR3: ASSLTTNNNQPQH

V: TRBV7-8
J: TRBJ2-1
D: .
CDR3: ASNQAVAGSSYNEQF

V: TRBV11-3
J: TRBJ1-1
D: .
CDR3: ASSFLFTTEAF

V: TRBV20-1
J: TRBJ2-3
D: TRBD2
CDR3: SASLASGEVQY

V: TRBV7-2
J: TRBJ2-5
D: TRBD2
CDR3: ASSKNLAGQETQY

V: TRBV4-1
J: TRBJ2-7
D: .
CDR3: ASSQNPGFVYEQY

V: TRBV12-3/TRBV12-4
J: TRBJ2-7
D: TRBD1
CDR3: ASRETGDEQY

V: TRBV6-5
J: TRBJ1-2
D: TRBD1
CDR3: ASRWTGRYGYT

V: TRBV4-3
J: TRBJ2-7
D: TRBD2
CDR3: ASSQGLAGAAYEQY

V: TRBV5-5
J: TRBJ1-1
D: TRBD1
CDR3: ASSLPQGALATAPF

V: TRBV9
J: TRBJ2-5
D: TRBD1
CDR3: ASSVLGTGGETQY

V: TRBV11-2
J: TRBJ1-1
D: TRBD1
CDR3: ASSDMDRGNTEAF

V: TRBV2
J: TRBJ2-7
D: TRBD2
CDR3: ASSPRLAGEQY

V: TRBV9
J: TRBJ1-2
D: TRBD1
CDR3: ASSTGQGDYGYT

V: TRBV10-3
J: TRBJ1-1
D: .
CDR3: AIKPGQNTEAF

V: TRBV4-1
J: TRBJ2-3
D: .
CDR3: ASSPAGSTDTQY

V: TRBV5-1
J: TRBJ2-2
D: .
CDR3: ASSLVGAMDTGELF

V: TRBV6-5
J: TRBJ1-1
D: .
CDR3: ASSPLMSTEAF

V: TRBV10-3
J: TRBJ1-1
D: .
CDR3: AISERGVGEAF

V: TRBV14
J: TRBJ1-1
D: .
CDR3: ASSPAGMNTEAF

V: TRBV4-2
J: TRBJ1-6
D: TRBD1
CDR3: ASSQEGTGVNSPLH

V: TRBV5-8
J: TRBJ2-2
D: .
CDR3: ASSFVPISYTGELF

V: TRBV7-2
J: TRBJ2-1
D: .
CDR3: ASSLVGSGLGSYNEQF

V: TRBV29-1
J: TRBJ2-3
D: TRBD1
CDR3: SVSFGTGSTDTQY

V: TRBV4-1
J: TRBJ1-3
D: TRBD1
CDR3: ASSQGRDRDN

V: TRBV18
J: TRBJ2-1
D: TRBD1
CDR3: ASSPKTGGFYNEQF

V: TRBV5-1
J: TRBJ2-1
D: TRBD2
CDR3: ASSRTPRTSNYNEQF

V: TRBV5-4
J: TRBJ1-2
D: .
CDR3: ASTMTGRLYGYT

V: TRBV7-9
J: TRBJ1-1
D: .
CDR3: ASRIHTPEAF

V: TRBV5-1
J: TRBJ1-1
D: .
CDR3: ASSPVAGVTEAF

V: TRBV7-2
J: TRBJ1-5
D: .
CDR3: ASSLRGSRSDNQPQH

V: TRBV2
J: TRBJ2-3
D: TRBD2
CDR3: ASSRTSATDTQY

V: TRBV11-2
J: TRBJ2-3
D: TRBD1
CDR3: ASSLGPGQGGHTQY

V: TRBV11-3
J: TRBJ2-1
D: .
CDR3: ASGIRGRGNNEQF

V: TRBV29-1
J: TRBJ1-1
D: TRBD1
CDR3: SVAQGASWGTEAF

V: TRBV9
J: TRBJ2-3
D: .
CDR3: ASSVAASSDTQY

V: TRBV19
J: TRBJ2-5
D: TRBD1
CDR3: ASSIVYGGTVRGETQY

V: TRBV11-2
J: TRBJ2-7
D: TRBD2
CDR3: ASSSISGSRSYEQY

V: TRBV5-1
J: TRBJ2-1
D: .
CDR3: ASSWAEHFYNEQF

V: TRBV6-5
J: TRBJ2-7
D: .
CDR3: ASSPDTSFYEQY